The source of this T cell receptor (delta chain) is a study of Vδ1+ human thymocytes. Study results and caveats: Thymic delta-chain repertoires held approximately 19% Vdelta2 sequences and few Vdelta3, despite high sort purity. Bulk repertoire data may be misinterpreted because of unexpected Vdelta2 sequences. Thymic TRG and TRD repertoires appeared highly polyclonal, with Gaussian CDR3 length distributions. TRD repertoires were essentially private, unlike widely shared TRG clonotypes.

The template was reverse-transcribed extracted RNA. Multiplex PCR used pooled V-gene forward primers and a constant-region reverse primer to amplify CDR3s. TCRdb processed the multiplex PCR reads again with the CATT caller. The repertoire holds tens of thousands of delta-chain clones, with around 15% as singletons. Germline CDR1 TSWWSYY, CDR2 QGS. The junction had 20 bases not matched to a gene; V was cut back by 6 bases and J by 0 bases. The CDR3 has 21 residues. The sorted cells were CD3+ Vdelta1+ Vdelta2- thymocytes from alphabeta-depleted thymus. Worth noting for this clone: Its antigen is not identified.

The receptor comes from a boy in the first two years of life who had congenital heart surgery. J is TRDJ1 and V is TRDV1; 12 nucleotides match TRDD3. The sequenced sample consisted of Vdelta1+ gamma-delta thymocytes from the thymus. Stated subset: FACS-sorted CD3+ TCRalphabeta- TCRVdelta1+ TCRVdelta2- thymocytes. The DNA of the CDR3 is TGTGCTCTTGGTCTTTCCTCCAACTACTGGGGGATACTATCACACACCGATAAACTCATCTTT. Translation: CALGLSSNYWGILSHTDKLIF.